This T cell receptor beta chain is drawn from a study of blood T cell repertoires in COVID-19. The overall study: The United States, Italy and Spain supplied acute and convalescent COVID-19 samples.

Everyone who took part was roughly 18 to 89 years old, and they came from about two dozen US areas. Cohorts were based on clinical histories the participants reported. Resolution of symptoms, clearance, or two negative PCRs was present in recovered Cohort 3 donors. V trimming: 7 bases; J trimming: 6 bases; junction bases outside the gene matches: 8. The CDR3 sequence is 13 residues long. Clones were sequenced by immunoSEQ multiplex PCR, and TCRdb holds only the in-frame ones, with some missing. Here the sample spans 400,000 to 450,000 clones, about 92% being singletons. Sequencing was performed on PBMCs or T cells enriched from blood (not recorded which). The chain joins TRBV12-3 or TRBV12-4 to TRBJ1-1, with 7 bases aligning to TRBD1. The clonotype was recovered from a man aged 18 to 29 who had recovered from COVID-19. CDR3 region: CASTPGGRPEAFF. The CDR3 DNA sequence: TGTGCCAGCACCCCAGGGGGGAGGCCTGAAGCTTTCTTT.